This TCR beta chain was obtained from a study of technical replicates of blood from several donors. With 5 bases clipped from V and 5 bases from J, the junction kept 6 bases outside the gene matches. The CDR3 extends over 15 amino acids. The germline V gene encodes CDR1 SNHLY and CDR2 FYNNEI. The assay was immunoSEQ multiplex PCR, and TCRdb's table has in-frame clones only and misses some. Here the sample spans roughly 71,000 clones, around 95% being singletons. The chain has TRBV2 and TRBJ1-4, with TRBD1 matching over 9 bases. The source material was T cells isolated from PBMCs. This receptor was obtained from a human donor in good health. The DNA for the CDR3 is TGTGCCAGCAGTTTTACAGGGGGCTACAATGAAAAACTGTTTTTT. The encoded protein is CASSFTGGYNEKLFF.